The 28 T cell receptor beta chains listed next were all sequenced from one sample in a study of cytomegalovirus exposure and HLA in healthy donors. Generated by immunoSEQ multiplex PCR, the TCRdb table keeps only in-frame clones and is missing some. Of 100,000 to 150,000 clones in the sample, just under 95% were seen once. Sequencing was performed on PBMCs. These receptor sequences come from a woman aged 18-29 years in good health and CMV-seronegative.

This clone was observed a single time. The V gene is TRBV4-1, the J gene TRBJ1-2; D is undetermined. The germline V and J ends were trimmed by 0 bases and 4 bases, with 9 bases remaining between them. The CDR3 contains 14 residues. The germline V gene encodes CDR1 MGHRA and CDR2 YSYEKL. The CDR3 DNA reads TGCGCCAGCAGCCAAGATGGGGAGGTCTATGGCTACACCTTC. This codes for CASSQDGEVYGYTF.

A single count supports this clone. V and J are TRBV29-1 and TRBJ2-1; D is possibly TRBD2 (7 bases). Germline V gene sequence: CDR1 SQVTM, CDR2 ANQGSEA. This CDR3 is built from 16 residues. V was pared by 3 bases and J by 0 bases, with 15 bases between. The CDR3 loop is CSVEGGERGSYNEQFF. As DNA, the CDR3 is TGCAGCGTTGAGGGGGGCGAGCGGGGCTCCTACAATGAGCAGTTCTTC.

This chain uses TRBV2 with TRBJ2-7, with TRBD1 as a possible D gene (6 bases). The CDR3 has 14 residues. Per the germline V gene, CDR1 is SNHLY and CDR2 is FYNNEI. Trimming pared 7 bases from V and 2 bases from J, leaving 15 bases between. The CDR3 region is CASTHRDGTYEQYF. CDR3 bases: TGTGCCAGCACCCACAGGGACGGTACCTACGAGCAGTACTTC.

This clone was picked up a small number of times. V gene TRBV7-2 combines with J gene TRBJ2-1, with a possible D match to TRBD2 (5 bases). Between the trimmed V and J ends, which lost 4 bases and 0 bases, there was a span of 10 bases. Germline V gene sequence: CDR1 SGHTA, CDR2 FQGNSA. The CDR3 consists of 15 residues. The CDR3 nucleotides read TGTGCCAGCAGCTCCAAGCGGAGCTCCTACAATGAGCAGTTCTTC. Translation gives CASSSKRSSYNEQFF.

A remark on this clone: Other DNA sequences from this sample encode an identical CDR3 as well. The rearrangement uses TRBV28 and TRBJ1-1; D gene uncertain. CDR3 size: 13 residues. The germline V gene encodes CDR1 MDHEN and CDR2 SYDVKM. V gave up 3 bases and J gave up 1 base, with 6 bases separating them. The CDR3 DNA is TGTGCCAGCAGTTTCTCCGGGAACACTGAAGCTTTCTTT. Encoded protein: CASSFSGNTEAFF.

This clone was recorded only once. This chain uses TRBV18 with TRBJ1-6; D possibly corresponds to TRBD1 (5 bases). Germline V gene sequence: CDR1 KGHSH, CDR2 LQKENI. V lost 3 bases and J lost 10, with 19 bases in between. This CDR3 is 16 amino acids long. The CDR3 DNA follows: TGTGCCAGCTCACCTTCAATCGGGGGGAGCGGGTCACCCCTCCACTTT. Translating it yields CASSPSIGGSGSPLHF.

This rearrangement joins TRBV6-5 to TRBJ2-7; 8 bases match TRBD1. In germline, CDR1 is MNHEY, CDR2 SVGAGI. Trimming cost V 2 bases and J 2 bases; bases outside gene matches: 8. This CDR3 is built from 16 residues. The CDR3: CASSYGSGTGTYEQYF. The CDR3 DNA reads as TGTGCCAGCAGTTACGGTTCGGGGACAGGAACCTACGAGCAGTACTTC.

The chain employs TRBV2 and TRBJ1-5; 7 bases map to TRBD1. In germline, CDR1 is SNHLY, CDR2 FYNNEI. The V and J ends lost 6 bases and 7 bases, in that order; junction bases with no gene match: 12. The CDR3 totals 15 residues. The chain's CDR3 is CASRGDSGTSQPQHF. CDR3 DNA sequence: TGTGCCAGCAGGGGGGACAGTGGTACATCCCAGCCCCAGCATTTT.

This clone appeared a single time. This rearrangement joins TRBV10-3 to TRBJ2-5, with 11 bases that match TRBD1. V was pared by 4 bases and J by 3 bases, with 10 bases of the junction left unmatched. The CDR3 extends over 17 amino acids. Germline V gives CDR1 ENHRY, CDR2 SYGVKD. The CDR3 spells CAISANPGQGVEETQYF. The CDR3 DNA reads TGTGCCATCAGTGCAAATCCGGGACAGGGGGTCGAAGAGACCCAGTACTTC.

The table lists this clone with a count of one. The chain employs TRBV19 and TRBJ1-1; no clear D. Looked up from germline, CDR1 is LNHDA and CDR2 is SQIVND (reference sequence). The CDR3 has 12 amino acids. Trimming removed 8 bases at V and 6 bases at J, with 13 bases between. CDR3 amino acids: CASLNYIAEAFF. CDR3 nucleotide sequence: TGTGCCAGTTTAAACTACATAGCTGAAGCTTTCTTT.

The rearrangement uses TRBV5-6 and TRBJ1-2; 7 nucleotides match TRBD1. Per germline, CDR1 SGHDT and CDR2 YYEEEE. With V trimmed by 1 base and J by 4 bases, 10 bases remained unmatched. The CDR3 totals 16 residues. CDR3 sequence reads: CASSLMGQKTLYGYTF. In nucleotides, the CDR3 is TGTGCCAGCAGCTTGATGGGACAGAAAACCCTCTATGGCTACACCTTC. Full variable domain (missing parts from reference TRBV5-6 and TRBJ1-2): DAGVTQSPTHLIKTRGQQVTLRCSPKSGHDTVSWYQQALGQGPQFIFQYYEEEERQRGNFPDRFSGHQFPNYSSELNVNALLLGDSALYLCASSLMGQKTLYGYTFGSGTRLTVV.

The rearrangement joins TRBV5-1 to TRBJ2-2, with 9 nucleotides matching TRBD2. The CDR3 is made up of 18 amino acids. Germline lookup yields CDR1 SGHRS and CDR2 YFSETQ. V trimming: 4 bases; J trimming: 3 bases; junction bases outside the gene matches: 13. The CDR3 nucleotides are TGCGCCAGCAGCCCTACAAATAGCGGGGGAACTTACACCGGGGAGCTGTTTTTT. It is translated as CASSPTNSGGTYTGELFF.

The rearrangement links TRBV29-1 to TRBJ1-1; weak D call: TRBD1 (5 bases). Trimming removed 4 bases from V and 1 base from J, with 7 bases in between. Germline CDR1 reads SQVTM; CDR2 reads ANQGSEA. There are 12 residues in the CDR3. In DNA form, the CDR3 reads TGCAGCGTTGCTAGGGGGAACACTGAAGCTTTCTTT. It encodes CSVARGNTEAFF.

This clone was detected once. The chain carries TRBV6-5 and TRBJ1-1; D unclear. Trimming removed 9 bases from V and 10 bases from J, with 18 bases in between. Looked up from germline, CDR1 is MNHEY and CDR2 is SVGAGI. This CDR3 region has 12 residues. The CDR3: CASRSGDITAFF. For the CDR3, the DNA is TGTGCCAGTAGGTCCGGGGATATTACAGCTTTCTTT.

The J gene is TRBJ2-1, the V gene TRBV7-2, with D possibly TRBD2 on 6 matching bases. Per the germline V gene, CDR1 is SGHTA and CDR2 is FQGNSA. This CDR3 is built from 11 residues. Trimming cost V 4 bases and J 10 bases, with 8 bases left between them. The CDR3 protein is CASSSGVEQFF. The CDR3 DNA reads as TGTGCCAGCAGCTCGGGAGTCGAGCAGTTCTTC.

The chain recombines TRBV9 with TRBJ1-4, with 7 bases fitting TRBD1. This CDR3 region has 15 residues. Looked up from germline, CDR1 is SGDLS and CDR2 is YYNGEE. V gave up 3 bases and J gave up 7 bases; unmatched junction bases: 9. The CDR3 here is CASSATGVSGEKLFF. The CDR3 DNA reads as TGTGCCAGCAGCGCTACAGGGGTTTCGGGTGAAAAACTGTTTTTT.

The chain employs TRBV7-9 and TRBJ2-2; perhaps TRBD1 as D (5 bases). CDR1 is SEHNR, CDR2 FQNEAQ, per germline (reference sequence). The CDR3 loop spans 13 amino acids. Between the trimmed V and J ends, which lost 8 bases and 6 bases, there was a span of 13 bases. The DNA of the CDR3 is TGTGCCAGCGGGGCCCAGGGCCCCGGGGAGCTGTTTTTT. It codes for CASGAQGPGELFF.

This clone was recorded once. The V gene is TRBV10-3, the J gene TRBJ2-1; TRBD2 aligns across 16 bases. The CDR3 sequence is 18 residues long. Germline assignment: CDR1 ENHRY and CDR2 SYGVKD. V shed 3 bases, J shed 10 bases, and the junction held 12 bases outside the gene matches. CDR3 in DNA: TGTGCCATCAGTGAAAGAGGGGCCGGGACTAGCGGGAGGGCCGAGCAGTTCTTC. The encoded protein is CAISERGAGTSGRAEQFF.

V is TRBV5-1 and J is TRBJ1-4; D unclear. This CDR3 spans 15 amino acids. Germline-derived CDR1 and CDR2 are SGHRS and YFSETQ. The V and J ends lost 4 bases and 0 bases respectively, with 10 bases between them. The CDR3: CASSPSTPTNEKLFF. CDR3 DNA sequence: TGCGCCAGCAGCCCAAGTACACCAACTAATGAAAAACTGTTTTTT. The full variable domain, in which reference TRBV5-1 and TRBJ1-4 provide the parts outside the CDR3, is KAGVTQTPRYLIKTRGQQVTLSCSPISGHRSVSWYQQTPGQGLQFLFEYFSETQRNKGNFPGRFSGRQFSNSRSEMNVSTLELGDSALYLCASSPSTPTNEKLFFGSGTQLSVL.

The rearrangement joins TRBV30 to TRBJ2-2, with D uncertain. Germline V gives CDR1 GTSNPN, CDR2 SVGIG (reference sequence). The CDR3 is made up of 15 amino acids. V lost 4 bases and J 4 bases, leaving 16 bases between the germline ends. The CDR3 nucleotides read TGTGCCTGGAATACCGGGTCCCGAAGCACCGGGGAGCTGTTTTTT. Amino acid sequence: CAWNTGSRSTGELFF.

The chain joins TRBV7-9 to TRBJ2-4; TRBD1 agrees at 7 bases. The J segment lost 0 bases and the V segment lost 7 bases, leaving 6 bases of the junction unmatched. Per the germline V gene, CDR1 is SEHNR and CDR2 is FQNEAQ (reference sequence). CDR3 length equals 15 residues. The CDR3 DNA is TGTGCCAGCACCGGGACAGCCCAAGCCAAAAACATTCAGTACTTC. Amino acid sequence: CASTGTAQAKNIQYF.

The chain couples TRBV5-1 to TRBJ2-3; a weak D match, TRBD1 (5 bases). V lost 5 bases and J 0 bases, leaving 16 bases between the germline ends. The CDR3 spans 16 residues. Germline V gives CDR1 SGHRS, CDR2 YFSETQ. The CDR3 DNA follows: TGCGCCAGCAGTTCCCTCTGGGGCCCAAGCACAGATACGCAGTATTTT. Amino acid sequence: CASSSLWGPSTDTQYF.

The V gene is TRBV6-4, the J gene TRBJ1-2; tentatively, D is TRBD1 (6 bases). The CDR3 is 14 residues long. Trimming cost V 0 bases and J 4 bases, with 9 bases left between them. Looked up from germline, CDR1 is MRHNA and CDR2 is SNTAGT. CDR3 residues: CASSDSQGRYGYTF. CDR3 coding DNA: TGTGCCAGCAGTGACTCCCAGGGGCGCTATGGCTACACCTTC.

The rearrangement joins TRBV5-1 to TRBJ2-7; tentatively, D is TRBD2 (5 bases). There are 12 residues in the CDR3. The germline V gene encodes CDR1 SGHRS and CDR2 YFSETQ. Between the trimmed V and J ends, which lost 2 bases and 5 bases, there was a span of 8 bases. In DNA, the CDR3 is TGCGCCAGCAGCTTTGAGGGTGACGAGCAGTACTTC. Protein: CASSFEGDEQYF.

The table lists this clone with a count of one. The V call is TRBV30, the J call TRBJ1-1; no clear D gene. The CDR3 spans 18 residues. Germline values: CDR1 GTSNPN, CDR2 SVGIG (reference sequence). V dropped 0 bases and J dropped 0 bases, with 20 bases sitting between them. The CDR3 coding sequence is TGTGCCTGGAGTGTAGCGAGGCAGATCGGGATTTTGAACACTGAAGCTTTCTTT. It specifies CAWSVARQIGILNTEAFF.

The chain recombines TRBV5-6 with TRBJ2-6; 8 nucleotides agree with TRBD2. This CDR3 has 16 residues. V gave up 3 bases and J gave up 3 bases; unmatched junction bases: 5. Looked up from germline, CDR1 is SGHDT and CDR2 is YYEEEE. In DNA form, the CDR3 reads TGTGCCAGCAGCTCACGGGGGGGCCGTGGGGCCAACGTCCTGACTTTC. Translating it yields CASSSRGGRGANVLTF. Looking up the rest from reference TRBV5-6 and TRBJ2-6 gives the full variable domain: DAGVTQSPTHLIKTRGQQVTLRCSPKSGHDTVSWYQQALGQGPQFIFQYYEEEERQRGNFPDRFSGHQFPNYSSELNVNALLLGDSALYLCASSSRGGRGANVLTFGAGSRLTVL.

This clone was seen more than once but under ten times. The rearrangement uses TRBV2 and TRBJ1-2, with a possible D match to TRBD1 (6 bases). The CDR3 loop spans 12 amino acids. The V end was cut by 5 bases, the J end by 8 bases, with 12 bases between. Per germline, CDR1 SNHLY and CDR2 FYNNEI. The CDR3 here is CASSPGVAGYTF. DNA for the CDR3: TGTGCCAGCAGTCCAGGGGTAGCGGGCTACACCTTC.

The CDR3 DNA reads as TGTGCCAGCAGCTCCAGGGGGCTAAGGAACACTGAAGCTTTCTTT. Its protein is CASSSRGLRNTEAFF. The V gene is TRBV7-2, the J gene TRBJ1-1; 8 nucleotides line up with TRBD1. Germline assignment: CDR1 SGHTA and CDR2 FQGNSA. The CDR3 extends over 15 amino acids. V gave up 4 bases and J gave up 1 base; unmatched junction bases: 5. Full variable domain (missing parts from reference TRBV7-2 and TRBJ1-1): GAGVSQSPSNKVTEKGKDVELRCDPISGHTALYWYRQSLGQGLEFLIYFQGNSAPDKSGLPSDRFSAERTGGSVSTLTIQRTQQEDSAVYLCASSSRGLRNTEAFFGQGTRLTVV.